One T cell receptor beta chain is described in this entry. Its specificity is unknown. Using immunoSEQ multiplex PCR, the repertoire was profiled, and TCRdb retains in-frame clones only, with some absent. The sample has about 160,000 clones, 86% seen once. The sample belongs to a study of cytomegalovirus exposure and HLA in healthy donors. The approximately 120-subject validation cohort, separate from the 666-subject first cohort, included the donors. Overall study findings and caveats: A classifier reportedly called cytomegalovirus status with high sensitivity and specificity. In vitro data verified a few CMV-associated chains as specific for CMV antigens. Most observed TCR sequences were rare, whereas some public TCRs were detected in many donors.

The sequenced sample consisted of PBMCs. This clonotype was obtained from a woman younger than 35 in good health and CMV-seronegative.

CDR3 amino acids: CASRVTGMNTEAFF. DNA for the CDR3: TGTGCCAGCAGGGTTACAGGAATGAACACTGAAGCTTTCTTT. This rearrangement joins TRBV6-5 to TRBJ1-1; perhaps TRBD1 as D (5 bases). Between the trimmed V and J ends, which lost 6 bases and 0 bases, there was a span of 11 bases. There are 14 residues in the CDR3. Germline CDR1 is MNHEY and CDR2 is SVGAGI.